This entry lists 18 T cell receptor beta chains sequenced from one sample in a study of blood T cell repertoires in COVID-19. Some clones are missing from TCRdb's copy, which holds only in-frame ones; the method was immunoSEQ multiplex PCR. Among over 30,000 clones, roughly 80% were seen once, and the ten largest hold about 15%. Source material: peripheral blood. The source of these receptors is a man older than 75 with active or convalescent COVID-19.

This clone has just a few counts. The chain combines TRBV19 with TRBJ2-1; TRBD2 matches 12 bases. V lost 5 bases and J lost 6; bases outside the gene matches: 8. The CDR3 spans 16 residues. From germline, CDR1 is LNHDA and CDR2 SQIVND (reference sequence). The chain's CDR3 is CASSPRLAGVLNEQFF. CDR3 bases: TGTGCCAGTAGTCCACGACTAGCGGGAGTACTCAATGAGCAGTTCTTC.

This rearrangement joins TRBV6-2 or TRBV6-3 to TRBJ2-2; TRBD2 aligns across 9 bases. Germline CDR1 is MNHEY and CDR2 is SVGEGT. The V gene end was trimmed by 7 bases and the J gene end by 5 bases; junction bases not matched to a gene: 17. This CDR3 comprises 18 residues. CDR3 sequence reads: CASTPNTGGLAVTGELFF. As DNA, the CDR3 is TGTGCCAGCACCCCTAATACCGGGGGACTAGCAGTTACCGGGGAGCTGTTTTTT.

The rearrangement joins TRBV5-1 to TRBJ2-3, with D possibly being TRBD1 (5 bases). Germline-derived CDR1 and CDR2 are SGHRS and YFSETQ. The V and J ends lost 1 base and 3 bases respectively, with 12 bases between them. This CDR3 contains 15 residues. The CDR3 loop reads CASSLLQGRTDTQYF. As DNA, the CDR3 is TGCGCCAGCAGCTTGCTCCAGGGTCGTACAGATACGCAGTATTTT. Full variable domain (missing parts from reference TRBV5-1 and TRBJ2-3): KAGVTQTPRYLIKTRGQQVTLSCSPISGHRSVSWYQQTPGQGLQFLFEYFSETQRNKGNFPGRFSGRQFSNSRSEMNVSTLELGDSALYLCASSLLQGRTDTQYFGPGTRLTVL.

This chain links TRBV6-1 with TRBJ2-6; D is unclear. Germline CDR1 reads MNHNS; CDR2 reads SASEGT. V lost 3 bases to trimming and J lost 4 bases, with 10 bases between them. CDR3 length equals 15 residues. The DNA of the CDR3 is TGTGCCAGCAGTGATTTTCGTGCGGGGGCCAACGTCCTGACTTTC. Translating it yields CASSDFRAGANVLTF.

The chain carries TRBV2 and TRBJ1-1; maybe TRBD1 (5 bases). The V end was cut by 8 bases, the J end by 2 bases, with 15 bases between. Germline lookup yields CDR1 SNHLY and CDR2 FYNNEI. The CDR3 covers 14 residues. As DNA, the CDR3 is TGTGCCAGCCGGGTGACAGAGTATAACACTGAAGCTTTCTTT. This codes for CASRVTEYNTEAFF.

V is TRBV6-5 and J is TRBJ2-1, with a possible D match to TRBD2 (6 bases). Germline V gene lookup returns CDR1 MNHEY and CDR2 SVGAGI. V was clipped by 3 bases and J by 6 bases, with 6 bases between them. The CDR3 extends over 12 amino acids. CDR3 sequence: CASSYSGNEQFF. In nucleotides, the CDR3 is TGTGCCAGCAGTTATAGCGGCAATGAGCAGTTCTTC.

The V and J genes are TRBV6-5 and TRBJ2-3; the D is unclear. Germline V gives CDR1 MNHEY, CDR2 SVGAGI. The CDR3 is 14 amino acids. The germline V and J ends were trimmed by 0 bases and 2 bases, with 6 bases remaining between them. As DNA, the CDR3 is TGTGCCAGCAGTTACTCGTTACTCACAGATACGCAGTATTTT. Its protein is CASSYSLLTDTQYF.

The chain employs TRBV18 and TRBJ1-6; 7 bases are shared with TRBD1. The CDR3 loop spans 16 amino acids. With V trimmed by 3 bases and J by 7 bases, 9 bases remained unmatched. CDR1 and CDR2 (germline): KGHSH, LQKENI. CDR3 sequence reads: CASSPSGTALNSPLHF. CDR3 sequence (DNA): TGTGCCAGCTCACCCTCCGGGACAGCGCTAAATTCACCCCTCCACTTT.

The chain recombines TRBV10-1 with TRBJ2-5; TRBD2 aligns across 7 bases. V gave up 6 bases and J gave up 5 bases; unmatched junction bases: 12. Germline V gives CDR1 WNHNN, CDR2 SYGVQD (reference sequence). This CDR3 contains 15 residues. Here the CDR3 reads CASSTGTTAQETQYF. DNA of the CDR3: TGCGCCAGCAGCACCGGGACTACCGCGCAGGAGACCCAGTACTTC.

The chain employs TRBV30 and TRBJ2-2; TRBD2 matches at 9 bases. This CDR3 comprises 15 residues. With V trimmed by 0 bases and J by 6 bases, 5 bases remained unmatched. Germline V CDR1 and CDR2: GTSNPN, SVGIG (reference sequence). The CDR3 nucleotides read TGTGCCTGGAGTGTAGGTCTAGCGGGACCCGGGGAGCTGTTTTTT. Protein: CAWSVGLAGPGELFF.

The CDR3 sequence is CASSSATGGSEKLFF. The CDR3 DNA sequence: TGTGCCAGCAGCTCGGCGACAGGGGGCAGTGAAAAACTGTTTTTT. The V and J genes are TRBV5-4 and TRBJ1-4; 10 bases are shared with TRBD1. Unmatched junction bases numbered 6, after V lost 3 bases and J lost 7 bases. Per germline, CDR1 SGHNT and CDR2 YYREEE (reference sequence). This CDR3 contains 15 residues. Complete variable domain (other parts from reference TRBV5-4 and TRBJ1-4): ETGVTQSPTHLIKTRGQQVTLRCSSQSGHNTVSWYQQALGQGPQFIFQYYREEENGRGNFPPRFSGLQFPNYSSELNVNALELDDSALYLCASSSATGGSEKLFFGSGTQLSVL.

V and J are TRBV27 and TRBJ2-7, with D perhaps matching TRBD1 (5 bases). Germline V gene sequence: CDR1 MNHEY, CDR2 SMNVEV (reference sequence). CDR3 length: 13 amino acids. The ends were cut back, 2 bases at V and 4 bases at J, with 9 bases in the middle. The CDR3 bases are TGTGCCAGCAGTTTACAAACAGGTTACGAGCAGTACTTC. Translation gives CASSLQTGYEQYF.

The J gene is TRBJ2-2, the V gene TRBV5-1; TRBD1 might be the D (6 bases). The length of the CDR3 is 14 residues. Germline V CDR1 and CDR2: SGHRS, YFSETQ. V gave up 4 bases and J gave up 5 bases, with 12 bases separating them. As DNA, the CDR3 is TGCGCCAGCAGCCTACAGGGATTGACCGGGGAGCTGTTTTTT. It encodes CASSLQGLTGELFF.

J is TRBJ2-7 and V is TRBV28; TRBD1 matches 10 bases. The CDR3 is made up of 15 amino acids. V shed 7 bases and J 5 bases; nucleotides not matched to a gene: 11. Germline-derived CDR1 and CDR2 are MDHEN and SYDVKM. CDR3 coding DNA: TGTGCCAGCACTCAACCCGGGACAGGGGTAAACGAGCAGTACTTC. Encoded protein: CASTQPGTGVNEQYF.

The chain recombines TRBV5-6 with TRBJ1-1, with 7 bases lining up with TRBD1. Germline CDR1 reads SGHDT; CDR2 reads YYEEEE. The CDR3 is 16 residues long. V dropped 6 bases and J dropped 0; count of bases not matched to a gene: 11. In DNA, the CDR3 is TGTGCCAGCACCATGATACAGGGGACCATGAACACTGAAGCTTTCTTT. Translated: CASTMIQGTMNTEAFF.

The CDR3 DNA sequence: TGTGCCAGCAAAAGGGACAGAAACTACGAGCAGTACTTC. This encodes CASKRDRNYEQYF. The J gene is TRBJ2-7, the V gene TRBV2; 7 bases agree with TRBD1. Per germline, CDR1 SNHLY and CDR2 FYNNEI. This CDR3 has 13 residues. Trimming removed 7 bases from V and 3 bases from J; junction bases left unmatched: 6.

The chain is built from TRBV4-1 and TRBJ2-7, with no clear D. Germline assignment: CDR1 MGHRA and CDR2 YSYEKL. The CDR3 spans 14 residues. The V end was cut by 0 bases, the J end by 2 bases, with 8 bases between. The chain's CDR3 is CASSQEPGPYEQYF. The CDR3 DNA follows: TGCGCCAGCAGCCAAGAACCGGGTCCCTACGAGCAGTACTTC.

This chain connects TRBV4-3 to TRBJ2-3; a possible D gene is TRBD2 (6 bases). In germline, CDR1 is LGHNA, CDR2 YSLEER. This CDR3 is 14 amino acids long. The V end was cut by 6 bases, the J end by 2 bases, with 12 bases between. The CDR3 DNA follows: TGCGCCAGCAGATCCGGGACTTCCACAGATACGCAGTATTTT. Its translation: CASRSGTSTDTQYF.